This passage covers 20 T cell receptor beta chains from one sample sequenced in a study of OX40 agonist ivuxolimab in advanced cancers. Here immunoSEQ multiplex PCR was the method, and the copy in TCRdb shows in-frame clones only, minus some. The sample includes 50,000 or so clones, over 80% of them seen just once. The sample was CD4+ or CD8+ T cells sorted from blood, taken in a trial of the OX40 agonist ivuxolimab. These receptors were taken from an adult with an advanced solid tumor such as melanoma, head and neck, liver or kidney cancer.

The chain employs TRBV7-2 and TRBJ1-5, with D hard to call. Germline V lookup: CDR1 SGHTA, CDR2 FQGNSA. Trimming removed 5 bases from V and 5 bases from J, with 7 bases in between. This CDR3 has 12 residues. CDR3 amino acids: CASSAFDQPQHF. The CDR3 bases are TGTGCCAGCAGCGCATTTGATCAGCCCCAGCATTTT.

V and J are TRBV18 and TRBJ2-2; 13 nucleotides line up with TRBD2. This CDR3 contains 16 residues. Germline CDR1 and CDR2: KGHSH and LQKENI. Germline trimming cut 3 bases from V and 7 bases from J; bases unmatched to any gene: 5. This CDR3 is CASSPGLAGVGGELFF. The CDR3 DNA sequence: TGTGCCAGCTCACCTGGACTAGCGGGAGTCGGCGGGGAGCTGTTTTTT.

The gene calls are TRBV5-1 and TRBJ2-1; 12 bases are a match to TRBD1. V lost 5 bases to trimming and J lost 2 bases; unmatched junction nucleotides: 2. The CDR3 extends over 15 amino acids. CDR1 and CDR2 (germline): SGHRS, YFSETQ. As DNA, the CDR3 is TGCGCCAGCAGACGGGACAGGGGGCCCTACAATGAGCAGTTCTTC. This sequence encodes CASRRDRGPYNEQFF.

The chain joins TRBV5-1 to TRBJ2-5; no definite D call. Trimming removed 0 bases at V and 2 bases at J, with 2 bases between. The length of the CDR3 is 12 residues. Germline CDR1 and CDR2: SGHRS and YFSETQ. Written as DNA, the CDR3 is TGCGCCAGCAGCTTGGTTCAAGAGACCCAGTACTTC. As protein: CASSLVQETQYF.

In its sample, this clone was seen once. The V gene is TRBV9, the J gene TRBJ2-7; tentative D call: TRBD2 (6 bases). The CDR3 contains 14 residues. Germline CDR1 and CDR2: SGDLS and YYNGEE. V shed 4 bases and J shed 0 bases, with 11 bases lying between them. The DNA for the CDR3 is TGTGCCAGCAGCCTGCGGGACTTCTCCTACGAGCAGTACTTC. Translated, it gives CASSLRDFSYEQYF. The full variable domain, rest sourced from reference TRBV9 and TRBJ2-7, is DSGVTQTPKHLITATGQRVTLRCSPRSGDLSVYWYQQSLDQGLQFLIQYYNGEERAKGNILERFSAQQFPDLHSELNLSSLELGDSALYFCASSLRDFSYEQYFGPGTRLTVT.

The chain joins TRBV6-1 to TRBJ1-1; 8 nucleotides line up with TRBD1. Germline-derived CDR1 and CDR2 are MNHNS and SASEGT. The V segment lost 4 bases and the J segment 4 bases; nucleotides outside the gene matches: 5. The CDR3 runs 14 residues. CDR3 in DNA: TGTGCCAGCAGTGCAACAGGGGGGATCACTGAAGCTTTCTTT. Protein product: CASSATGGITEAFF.

This clone came up a few times. The chain recombines TRBV7-6 with TRBJ1-2; D might be TRBD1 (5 bases). CDR1 SGHVS and CDR2 FNYEAQ come from the germline V gene. The CDR3 totals 15 residues. Trimming shortened V by 5 bases and J by 7 bases, and 20 bases separated the two germline ends. The CDR3 protein is CASSKAQGGGAGYTF. Here the CDR3 DNA reads TGTGCCAGCAGCAAGGCCCAGGGTGGCGGGGCTGGCTACACCTTC.

This clone was counted once. The chain recombines TRBV28 with TRBJ1-2; TRBD1 aligns across 8 bases. The CDR3 loop spans 15 amino acids. The junction had 7 bases not matched to a gene; V was cut back by 3 bases and J by 4 bases. Germline V gives CDR1 MDHEN, CDR2 SYDVKM. The CDR3 region has the DNA TGTGCCAGCAGTTTGGCAGGGGGCTCCCCCTATGGCTACACCTTC. This encodes CASSLAGGSPYGYTF.

The chain uses TRBV4-2 and TRBJ2-2; D is unclear. This CDR3 has 17 amino acids. Trimming shortened V by 0 bases and J by 0 bases, and 11 bases separated the two germline ends. Germline V lookup: CDR1 LGHNA, CDR2 YNFKEQ. The CDR3 loop reads CASSQDWEDANTGELFF. The CDR3 DNA reads TGTGCCAGCAGCCAAGATTGGGAAGACGCGAACACCGGGGAGCTGTTTTTT.

This chain links TRBV5-4 with TRBJ1-2; D may be TRBD1 (5 bases). The CDR3 is 14 amino acids. Per germline, CDR1 SGHNT and CDR2 YYREEE (reference sequence). The germline V and J ends were trimmed by 2 bases and 8 bases, with 16 bases remaining between them. The CDR3 here is CASSLLREDGGYTF. CDR3 sequence (DNA): TGTGCCAGCAGCTTACTCAGGGAGGACGGAGGCTACACCTTC.

V usage is TRBV7-7 and J usage is TRBJ2-1; TRBD2 aligns across 7 bases. Trimming removed 3 bases from V and 4 bases from J; junction bases left unmatched: 12. CDR1 is SSHAT and CDR2 is FNYEAQ in the germline V gene (reference sequence). The CDR3 has 17 amino acids. The CDR3 region has the DNA TGTGCCAGCAGCTTGGGGGGAGGGCCGGGCTCGTACAATGAGCAGTTCTTC. It encodes CASSLGGGPGSYNEQFF.

This clone was counted once. The rearrangement links TRBV15 to TRBJ2-2; TRBD1 might be the D (5 bases). The CDR3 consists of 15 residues. The V end lost 0 bases, the J end lost 3 bases, and 8 bases lay between the germline ends. Germline V CDR1 and CDR2: LNHNV, YYDKDF (reference sequence). The CDR3 loop reads CATSRDRVHTGELFF. The CDR3, as DNA: TGTGCCACCAGCAGAGACAGGGTCCACACCGGGGAGCTGTTTTTT.

The V and J genes are TRBV11-2 and TRBJ1-1; TRBD1 is a possible D gene (5 bases). This CDR3 is built from 13 residues. CDR1 is SGHAT and CDR2 is FQNNGV in the germline V gene. V gave up 0 bases and J gave up 7 bases, with 9 bases separating them. The CDR3 sequence: CASSLDRVSEAFF. In DNA form, the CDR3 reads TGTGCCAGCAGCTTAGACAGGGTGAGTGAAGCTTTCTTT.

This chain uses TRBV4-1 with TRBJ2-1; 7 positions match TRBD1. CDR1 is MGHRA and CDR2 is YSYEKL in the germline V gene. This CDR3 is built from 15 residues. V was clipped by 4 bases and J by 6 bases; unmatched bases: 9. In DNA form, the CDR3 reads TGCGCCAGCAGCCTCACGGAGACAGGGCCCAATGAGCAGTTCTTC. Its translation is CASSLTETGPNEQFF.

The V call is TRBV11-2, the J call TRBJ1-4; 8 nucleotides agree with TRBD1. Trimming cost V 0 bases and J 8 bases; bases outside gene matches: 8. Germline V gene sequence: CDR1 SGHAT, CDR2 FQNNGV. This CDR3 is 16 amino acids long. This chain's CDR3 is CASSLDGIRTGEKLFF. As DNA, the CDR3 is TGTGCCAGCAGCTTAGATGGGATTCGGACAGGGGAAAAACTGTTTTTT.

The gene calls are TRBV18 and TRBJ2-1; a possible D gene is TRBD1 (7 bases). The CDR3 contains 16 residues. CDR1 is KGHSH, CDR2 LQKENI, per germline. V was pared by 0 bases and J by 4 bases, with 13 bases between. In DNA, the CDR3 is TGTGCCAGCTCACCACCGGGCAGGGGGGTTTACAATGAGCAGTTCTTC. Translated, it gives CASSPPGRGVYNEQFF. Full variable domain (remainder filled in from reference TRBV18 and TRBJ2-1): NAGVMQNPRHLVRRRGQEARLRCSPMKGHSHVYWYRQLPEEGLKFMVYLQKENIIDESGMPKERFSAEFPKEGPSILRIQQVVRGDSAAYFCASSPPGRGVYNEQFFGPGTRLTVL.

This rearrangement joins TRBV11-3 to TRBJ1-6, with unresolved D. From germline, CDR1 is SGHNT and CDR2 YENEEA. V lost 0 bases, J lost 7 bases, and 10 bases lay in between. The CDR3 runs 15 residues. CDR3 residues: CASSLDGFGNSPLHF. The DNA for the CDR3 is TGTGCCAGCAGCTTAGACGGCTTTGGGAATTCACCCCTCCACTTT.

This chain joins TRBV2 and TRBJ2-1; D is perhaps TRBD1 or TRBD2 (5 bases each). CDR1 is SNHLY and CDR2 is FYNNEI in the germline V gene. V lost 4 bases and J lost 15, with 13 bases in between. This CDR3 has 11 amino acids. DNA of the CDR3: TGTGCCAGCAGTGGTGCCGGGGCGGCGTTCTTC. It is translated as CASSGAGAAFF.

This clone appeared a single time. This chain joins TRBV15 and TRBJ2-3; D is ambiguous. V was cut by 0 bases and J by 5 bases, with 6 bases left in between. The germline gives CDR1 LNHNV, CDR2 YYDKDF (reference sequence). This CDR3 spans 13 amino acids. The CDR3 sequence is CATSRDPGDTQYF. As DNA, the CDR3 is TGTGCCACCAGCAGAGATCCCGGAGATACGCAGTATTTT.

This clone appeared once. This sequence joins TRBV10-1 and TRBJ2-7; maybe TRBD1 (6 bases). V was clipped by 2 bases and J by 2 bases, with 16 bases between them. Per germline, CDR1 WNHNN and CDR2 SYGVQD (reference sequence). This CDR3 has 16 amino acids. The CDR3 DNA sequence: TGCGCCAGCAGTGAGCCCTACCGGGACAAAACCTACGAGCAGTACGTC. This sequence encodes CASSEPYRDKTYEQYV.